Listed below are T cell receptor beta chains from one sample, sequenced in a study of Graves' ophthalmopathy and Graves' hyperthyroidism. TCRdb analysed the multiplex PCR reads with MiXCR anew, one entry per CDR3 protein. The sample has about 740,000 distinct CDR3 sequences, roughly 41% seen once. Sequencing used peripheral blood. Source of these receptors: an adult man with Graves' ophthalmopathy. The CDR3 runs from the conserved cysteine through the conserved F or W. Each record gives: V gene, D gene, clone size, J gene, CDR3 DNA, CDR3 protein. The D gene is left open where the match is weak. Some rows have no size entry. The others give once, few or many, or a class for an expanded clone.

>TRBV7-9|-|-|TRBJ2-5
TGTGCCAGCAGCATCAACACGGGACGGGTTAGAAAAGAGACCCAGTACTTC
CASSINTGRVRKETQYF
>TRBV15|TRBD1|once|TRBJ1-2
TGTGCCACCAGCAGCGTTGCCAGGGGGCATGGCTACACCTTC
CATSSVARGHGYTF
>TRBV6-2/TRBV6-3|-|-|TRBJ1-1
TGTGCCAGCTTGCTCGGAGGCGGTGCTGAAGCTTTCTTT
CASLLGGGAEAFF
>TRBV14|TRBD1|few|TRBJ2-7
TGTGCCAGCAGCCACGAACAGGGGTACTACGAGCAGTACTTC
CASSHEQGYYEQYF
>TRBV2|TRBD2|-|TRBJ2-5
TGTGCCAGCAGCGTAGGGGCGGGGGTCCAAGAGACCCAGTACTTC
CASSVGAGVQETQYF
>TRBV7-2|-|many|TRBJ1-1
TGTGCCAGCAGCTTAGGGGGAGGCCGCAACACTGAAGCTTTCTTT
CASSLGGGRNTEAFF
>TRBV25-1|TRBD1|-|TRBJ2-2
TGTGCCAGCAGCGGGCAAAACGGGACAGGGGGCACCGGGGAGCTGTTTTTT
CASSGQNGTGGTGELFF
>TRBV9|TRBD1|-|TRBJ2-5
TGTGCCAGCTCAACGGGAATACAGGGGCGGGAGACCCAGTACTTC
CASSTGIQGRETQYF
>TRBV7-2|TRBD2|few|TRBJ2-7
TGTGCCAGCAGGAGGATTAGCGGGGGCCCCTACGAGCAGTACTTC
CASRRISGGPYEQYF
>TRBV9|TRBD1|few|TRBJ2-5
TGTGCCAGCAGCCAGGGGGAGAGGGGGACCCAGTACTTC
CASSQGERGTQYF
>TRBV29-1|-|once|TRBJ1-2
TGCAGCAGTAAACAGGCGAGGGATGGCTACACCTTC
CSSKQARDGYTF
>TRBV25-1|-|many|TRBJ1-4
TGTGCCAGCAGTGAATATCCGGGGTTGGGAATTAGTGAAAAACTGTTTTTT
CASSEYPGLGISEKLFF
>TRBV11-2|TRBD1|-|TRBJ1-5
TGTGCCAGCAGCTTAGATCGTGGGACAGGGATAAATCAGCCCCAGCATTTT
CASSLDRGTGINQPQHF
>TRBV20-1|-|few|TRBJ2-7
TGCAGTGCTAGAGATGAGGGTTCCCACGAGCAGTACTTC
CSARDEGSHEQYF
>TRBV25-1|-|-|TRBJ1-1
TGTGCCTGGAGCAGGGGCAGGGCTACTGAAGCTTTCTTT
CAWSRGRATEAFF
>TRBV25-1|TRBD1|-|TRBJ1-4
TGTGCCAGCACCGAGGGGGCGCGGAATGAAAAACTGTTTTTT
CASTEGARNEKLFF
>TRBV11-1|TRBD1|many|TRBJ1-2
TGTGCCAGCAGCAGGGACAGGGGGGACTATGGCTACACCTTC
CASSRDRGDYGYTF
>TRBV7-8|-|many|TRBJ1-1
TGTGCCAGCAGGGACATTGGGGCCGCTTTCTTT
CASRDIGAAFF
>TRBV5-1|-|-|TRBJ1-5
TGCGCCAGCAGCTTGGGGGGTTCATCGAAGGGTCAGCCCCAGCATTTT
CASSLGGSSKGQPQHF
>TRBV29-1|TRBD1|many|TRBJ1-2
TGCAGCGCCCCAGGGGGGTATGGCTACACCTTC
CSAPGGYGYTF
>TRBV9|TRBD1|-|TRBJ2-7
TGTGCCAGCAGCTCGTTAGAGCCGAGACAGGGTCGGGCCTACGAGCAGTACTTC
CASSSLEPRQGRAYEQYF
>TRBV5-1|-|few|TRBJ2-7
TGCGCCAGCAGCCGCCCGGGACCTCCGAGGGCCGAGCAGTACTTC
CASSRPGPPRAEQYF
>TRBV20-1|TRBD1|once|TRBJ2-5
TGCAGTGCTAATCTCAGGGGGCGGGAGACCCAGTACTTC
CSANLRGRETQYF
>TRBV7-9|-|many|TRBJ2-7
TGTGCCAGCAGCTACGGGCCCGCCTACGAGCAGTACTTC
CASSYGPAYEQYF
>TRBV19|-|many|TRBJ1-2
TGTGCCACCTGGAAGGGCAGGGAAGGGTATGGCTACACCTTC
CATWKGREGYGYTF
>TRBV10-3|-|many|TRBJ2-7
TGTGCCATCAGCGCTGTAGCCTACGAGCAGTACTTC
CAISAVAYEQYF
>TRBV2|TRBD2|many|TRBJ2-5
TGTGCCAGCAGGGCTAGCGGGACTCAAGAGACCCAGTACTTC
CASRASGTQETQYF
>TRBV9|TRBD1|-|TRBJ1-6
TGTGCCAGCAGCGCGAAAGGGACAGCACTCCACTTT
CASSAKGTALHF
>TRBV7-6|-|-|TRBJ2-5
TGTGCCAGCAGCAGAATAAAGGGAAGGGCCCAAGAGACCCAGTACTTC
CASSRIKGRAQETQYF
>TRBV15|TRBD1|-|TRBJ2-3
TGTGCCACCAGCGCAAGGGGACAGGGCCGATCAGATACGCAGTATTTT
CATSARGQGRSDTQYF
>TRBV10-1|-|-|TRBJ2-1
TGCGCCAGCAGTGACTCCCAGTATGAGCAGTTCTTC
CASSDSQYEQFF